These T cell receptor beta chains were read from a single sample in a study of control samples from healthy donors and cancer patients. Produced via immunoSEQ multiplex PCR; TCRdb's table is partial and in-frame only. The sample yields 78,000 or so clones, about 88% seen once. What was sequenced was blood. All receptors come from a woman between 45 and 65 years old in good health. Each CDR3 is given with its conserved first and last residue. D genes are given only for firm matches. Clone size is given for some rows only: seen once, a few or many times, or a class if the clone is expanded.

NA TRBJ2-5 TRBV5-1 TRBD1 CASSRGTGGSSQETQYF TGCGCCAGCAGCCGTGGGACAGGGGGGTCCAGTCAAGAGACCCAGTACTTC
NA TRBJ2-4 TRBV25-1 NA CASSLGIPLNIQYF TGTGCCAGCAGTTTAGGGATTCCCCTGAACATTCAGTACTTC
few TRBJ1-2 TRBV9 NA CASSVDRGDGYTF TGTGCCAGCAGCGTAGATAGAGGGGATGGCTACACCTTC
NA TRBJ1-4 TRBV18 NA CASSPGGNNEKLFF TGTGCCAGCTCACCGGGCGGCAATAATGAAAAACTGTTTTTT
once TRBJ2-7 TRBV28 TRBD1 CASSLPLVDRGSYEQYF TGTGCCAGCAGTTTACCCTTAGTTGACAGGGGCTCCTACGAGCAGTACTTC
NA TRBJ2-5 TRBV29-1 NA CSAAGSQETQYF TGCAGCGCTGCAGGGAGCCAAGAGACCCAGTACTTC
few TRBJ1-5 TRBV7-9 NA CASSLAGGPQHF TGTGCCAGCAGCTTAGCGGGAGGGCCCCAGCATTTT
NA TRBJ2-7 TRBV6-5 NA CASSPNPGSVYEQYF TGTGCCAGCAGTCCAAACCCAGGGTCGGTTTACGAGCAGTACTTC
NA TRBJ1-1 TRBV3-1/TRBV3-2 NA CASSLEGNTEAFF TGTGCCAGCAGCCTCGAGGGAAACACTGAAGCTTTCTTT
NA TRBJ1-2 TRBV30 TRBD1 CAWSVIGTGGGDYGYTF TGTGCCTGGAGTGTAATAGGAACAGGGGGAGGGGACTATGGCTACACCTTC
NA TRBJ2-3 TRBV29-1 NA CSVRYTDTQYF TGCAGCGTGAGATACACAGATACGCAGTATTTT
once TRBJ2-7 TRBV27 NA CASSFGGGPYEQYF TGTGCCAGCAGTTTTGGAGGGGGGCCCTACGAGCAGTACTTC
few TRBJ2-7 TRBV18 NA CASSPTSIYEQYF TGTGCCAGCTCACCTACTAGCATCTACGAGCAGTACTTC
NA TRBJ2-2 TRBV19 TRBD2 CASSIPSGRARGEHGELFF TGTGCCAGTAGTATCCCCAGCGGGAGGGCCCGGGGCGAGCACGGGGAGCTGTTTTTT
NA TRBJ2-3 TRBV9 TRBD2 CASSAQLAGVTTDTQYF TGTGCCAGCAGCGCCCAATTAGCGGGAGTTACCACAGATACGCAGTATTTT
NA TRBJ1-4 TRBV5-1 NA CASSATGSFNEKLFF TGCGCCAGCAGCGCTACAGGGAGCTTTAATGAAAAACTGTTTTTT
NA TRBJ1-2 TRBV14 TRBD1 CASSLPGQPLYGYTF TGTGCCAGCAGCTTACCGGGACAGCCACTATATGGCTACACCTTC
NA TRBJ1-5 TRBV10-1 NA CASRPNSYAARSNQPQHF TGCGCCAGCAGGCCCAACTCGTATGCAGCCCGGAGCAATCAGCCCCAGCATTTT
few TRBJ2-1 TRBV12-5 TRBD2 CASGLVLSTSGKNEQFF TGTGCTAGTGGTTTGGTACTTAGTACTAGCGGGAAGAATGAGCAGTTCTTC
NA TRBJ2-3 TRBV4-1 NA CASSQDFRLNTQYF TGCGCCAGCAGCCAAGATTTCCGCCTAAATACGCAGTATTTT
once TRBJ1-1 TRBV4-2 NA CASSQDPVDTEAFF TGTGCCAGCAGCCAAGATCCGGTCGACACTGAAGCTTTCTTT
once TRBJ1-2 TRBV10-2 TRBD1 CASSEGTVYGYTF TGCGCCAGCAGTGAAGGGACAGTCTATGGCTACACCTTC
NA TRBJ2-2 TRBV11-2 TRBD2 CASTAHGAGGAGELFF TGTGCCAGCACCGCTCATGGAGCGGGAGGTGCCGGGGAGCTGTTTTTT
NA TRBJ2-2 TRBV5-1 NA CASRLVGRTGELFF TGCGCCAGCAGACTTGTCGGGCGCACCGGGGAGCTGTTTTTT
NA TRBJ2-1 TRBV7-3 NA CASSRAGDEQFF TGTGCCAGCAGCCGGGCCGGGGATGAGCAGTTCTTC
NA TRBJ1-2 TRBV3-1/TRBV3-2 NA CASSPLRLDNYGYTF TGTGCCAGCAGCCCCCTTAGGTTGGATAACTATGGCTACACCTTC
NA TRBJ2-1 TRBV24-1 TRBD2 CATSSRGESYNEQFF TGTGCCACCAGTTCGCGGGGGGAGAGTTACAATGAGCAGTTCTTC
NA TRBJ2-3 TRBV9 NA CASSVGGRTTDTQYF TGTGCCAGCAGCGTAGGAGGACGGACTACAGATACGCAGTATTTT
NA TRBJ2-3 TRBV4-1 NA CASSQERGGSGDSTDTQYF TGCGCCAGCAGCCAAGAAAGAGGGGGCAGCGGGGACAGCACAGATACGCAGTATTTT
NA TRBJ2-7 TRBV5-6 TRBD2 CASTSKREGPYEQYF TGTGCCAGCACCTCAAAGCGGGAGGGCCCCTACGAGCAGTACTTC
once TRBJ1-2 TRBV11-2 NA CASSQTLTANYGYTF TGTGCCAGCAGCCAGACGCTTACAGCTAACTATGGCTACACCTTC
NA TRBJ1-2 TRBV5-1 NA CASSLETGHLYGYTF TGCGCCAGCAGCTTGGAAACGGGACATCTCTATGGCTACACCTTC
NA TRBJ1-5 TRBV30 TRBD1 CAWADRGFQPQHF TGTGCCTGGGCGGACAGGGGATTTCAGCCCCAGCATTTT